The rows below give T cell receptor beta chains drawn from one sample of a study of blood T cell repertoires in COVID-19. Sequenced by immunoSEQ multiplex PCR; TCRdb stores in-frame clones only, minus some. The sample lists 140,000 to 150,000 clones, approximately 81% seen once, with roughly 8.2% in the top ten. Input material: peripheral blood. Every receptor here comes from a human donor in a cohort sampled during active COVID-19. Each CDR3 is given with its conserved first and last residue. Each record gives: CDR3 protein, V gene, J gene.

CSVEVREGGTDGYTF	TRBV29-1	TRBJ1-2
CASSQGDRGLGYGYTF	TRBV3-1/TRBV3-2	TRBJ1-2
CASSQGDNEQYF	TRBV3-1/TRBV3-2	TRBJ2-7
CASSLRAGGQETQYF	TRBV7-6	TRBJ2-5
CASRLQGLANTEAFF	TRBV6-5	TRBJ1-1
CASSYGLPGTGFEQYF	TRBV6-6	TRBJ2-7
CATSRDVTSLETQYF	TRBV15	TRBJ2-5
CASSPETAGGYTF	TRBV18	TRBJ1-2
CASSFRTGAQPQHF	TRBV6-5	TRBJ1-5
CASSSGLAGFYEQYF	TRBV7-8	TRBJ2-7
CASSYSGTLTREQFF	TRBV6-2/TRBV6-3	TRBJ2-1
CASSLIGEGYQETQYF	TRBV7-9	TRBJ2-5
CASSLDGTGGFEQYF	TRBV5-1	TRBJ2-7
CASSEHSNQPQHF	TRBV11-2	TRBJ1-5
CASSLGTGGGPGANVLTF	TRBV5-1	TRBJ2-6
CASSFHYEQYF	TRBV12-3/TRBV12-4	TRBJ2-7